What follows describes a single T cell receptor beta chain. These data are taken from a study of technical replicates of blood from several donors. Some clones are missing from TCRdb's copy, which holds only in-frame ones; the method was immunoSEQ multiplex PCR. The data hold more than 90,000 clones, with around 95% observed a single time. The sequencing sample was made of T cells isolated from PBMCs. This TCR was sampled from a human donor in good health.

CDR3 sequence (DNA): TGTGCCAGCTCACTGACTAGCGGGAGAGGGAATGAGCAGTTCTTC. It yields the protein CASSLTSGRGNEQFF. The chain carries TRBV18 and TRBJ2-1; 12 bases are shared with TRBD2. The J segment lost 7 bases and the V segment lost 4 bases, leaving 5 bases of the junction unmatched. The V gene's germline CDR1 is KGHSH and CDR2 LQKENI. The CDR3 sequence is 15 residues long.